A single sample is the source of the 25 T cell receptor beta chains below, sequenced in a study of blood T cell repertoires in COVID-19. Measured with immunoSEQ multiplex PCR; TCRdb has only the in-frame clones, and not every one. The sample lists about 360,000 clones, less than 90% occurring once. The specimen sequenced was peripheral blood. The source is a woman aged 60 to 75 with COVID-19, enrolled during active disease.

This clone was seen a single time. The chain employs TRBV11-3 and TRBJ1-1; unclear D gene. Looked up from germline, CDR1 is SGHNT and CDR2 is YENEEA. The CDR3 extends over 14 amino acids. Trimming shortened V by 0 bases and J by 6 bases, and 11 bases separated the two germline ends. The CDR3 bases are TGTGCCAGCAGCTTAGATATTCCCCCGGCTGAAGCTTTCTTT. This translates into CASSLDIPPAEAFF.

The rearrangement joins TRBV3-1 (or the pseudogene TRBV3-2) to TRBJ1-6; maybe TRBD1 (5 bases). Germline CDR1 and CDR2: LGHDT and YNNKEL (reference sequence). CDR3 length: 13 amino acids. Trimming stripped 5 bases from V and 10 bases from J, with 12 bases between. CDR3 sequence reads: CASSFDSESPLHF. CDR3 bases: TGTGCCAGCAGCTTCGACAGTGAATCACCCCTCCACTTT.

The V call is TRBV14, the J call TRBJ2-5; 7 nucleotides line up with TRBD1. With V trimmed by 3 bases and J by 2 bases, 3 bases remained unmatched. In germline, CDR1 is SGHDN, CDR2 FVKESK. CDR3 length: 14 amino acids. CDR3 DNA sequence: TGTGCCAGCAGCCATTGGGACAGACAAGAGACCCAGTACTTC. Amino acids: CASSHWDRQETQYF.

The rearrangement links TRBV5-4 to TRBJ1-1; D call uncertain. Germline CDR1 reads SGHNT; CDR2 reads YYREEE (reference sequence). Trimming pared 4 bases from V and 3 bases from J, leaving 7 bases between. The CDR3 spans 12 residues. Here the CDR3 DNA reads TGTGCCAGCAGCCTTGTTGACACTGAAGCTTTCTTT. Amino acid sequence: CASSLVDTEAFF.

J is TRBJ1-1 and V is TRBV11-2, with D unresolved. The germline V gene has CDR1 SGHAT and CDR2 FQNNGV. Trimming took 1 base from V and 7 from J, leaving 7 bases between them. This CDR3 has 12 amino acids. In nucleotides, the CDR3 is TGTGCCAGCAGCTTAGCTCCGAGTGAAGCTTTCTTT. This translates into CASSLAPSEAFF. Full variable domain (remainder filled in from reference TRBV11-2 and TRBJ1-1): EAGVAQSPRYKIIEKRQSVAFWCNPISGHATLYWYQQILGQGPKLLIQFQNNGVVDDSQLPKDRFSAERLKGVDSTLKIQPAKLEDSAVYLCASSLAPSEAFFGQGTRLTVV.

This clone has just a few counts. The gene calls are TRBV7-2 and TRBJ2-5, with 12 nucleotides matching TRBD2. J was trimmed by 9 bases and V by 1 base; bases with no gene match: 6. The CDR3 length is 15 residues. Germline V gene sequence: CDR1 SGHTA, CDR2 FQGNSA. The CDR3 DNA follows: TGTGCCAGCAGCTTAGAGTGGCTAGCGGGAGGGCCCCAGTACTTC. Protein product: CASSLEWLAGGPQYF.

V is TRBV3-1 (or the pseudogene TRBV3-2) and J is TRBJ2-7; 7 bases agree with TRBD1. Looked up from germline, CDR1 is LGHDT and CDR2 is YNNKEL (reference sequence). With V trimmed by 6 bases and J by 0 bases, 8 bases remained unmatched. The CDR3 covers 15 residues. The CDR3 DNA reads TGTGCCAGCAGTCACCGGGACAGATCCTCCTACGAGCAGTACTTC. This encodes CASSHRDRSSYEQYF.

The CDR3 sequence: CATSDSRQGAYEQYF. The CDR3 nucleotides are TGTGCCACCAGTGATTCCCGACAGGGGGCCTACGAGCAGTACTTC. V is TRBV24-1 and J is TRBJ2-7; 9 bases are shared with TRBD1. CDR3 size: 15 residues. Germline CDR1 KGHDR, CDR2 SFDVKD. V was pared by 2 bases and J by 2 bases, with 3 bases of the junction left unmatched.

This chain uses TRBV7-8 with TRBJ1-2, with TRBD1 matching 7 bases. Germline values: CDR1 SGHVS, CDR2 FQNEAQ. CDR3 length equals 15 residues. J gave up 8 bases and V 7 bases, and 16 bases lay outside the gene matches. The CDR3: CASNPFVTGANGYTF. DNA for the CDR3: TGTGCCAGCAACCCTTTCGTTACAGGGGCAAACGGCTACACCTTC.

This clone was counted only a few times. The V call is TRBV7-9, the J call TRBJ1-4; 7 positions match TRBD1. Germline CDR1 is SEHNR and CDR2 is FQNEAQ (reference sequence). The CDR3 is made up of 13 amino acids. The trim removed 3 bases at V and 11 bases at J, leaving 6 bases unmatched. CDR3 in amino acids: CASSFVETGKLFF. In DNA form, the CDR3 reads TGTGCCAGCAGCTTTGTGGAGACAGGGAAACTGTTTTTT.

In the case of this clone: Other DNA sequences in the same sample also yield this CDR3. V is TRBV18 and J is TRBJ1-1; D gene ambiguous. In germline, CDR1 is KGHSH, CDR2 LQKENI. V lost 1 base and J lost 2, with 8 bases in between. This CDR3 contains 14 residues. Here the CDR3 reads CASSPLTVNTEAFF. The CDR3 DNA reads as TGTGCCAGCTCACCACTTACAGTCAACACTGAAGCTTTCTTT.

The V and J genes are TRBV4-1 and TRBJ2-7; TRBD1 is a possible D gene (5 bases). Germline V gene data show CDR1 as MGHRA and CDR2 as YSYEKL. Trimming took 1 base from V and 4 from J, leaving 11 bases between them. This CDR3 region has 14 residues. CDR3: CASSQVTGTYEQYF. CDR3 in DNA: TGCGCCAGCAGCCAAGTTACAGGTACTTACGAGCAGTACTTC.

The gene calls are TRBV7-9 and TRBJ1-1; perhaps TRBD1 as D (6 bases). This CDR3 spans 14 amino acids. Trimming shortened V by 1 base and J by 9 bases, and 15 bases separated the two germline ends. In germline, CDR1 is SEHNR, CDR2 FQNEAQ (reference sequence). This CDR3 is CASSLVSRGPQAFF. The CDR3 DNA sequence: TGTGCCAGCAGCTTAGTATCCAGGGGTCCTCAAGCTTTCTTT.

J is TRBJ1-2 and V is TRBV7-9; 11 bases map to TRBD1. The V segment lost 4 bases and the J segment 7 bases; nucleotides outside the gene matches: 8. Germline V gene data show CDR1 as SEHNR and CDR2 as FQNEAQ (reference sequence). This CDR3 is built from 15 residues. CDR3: CASSYGQGASSGYTF. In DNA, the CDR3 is TGTGCCAGCAGCTACGGACAGGGGGCATCTAGTGGCTACACCTTC.

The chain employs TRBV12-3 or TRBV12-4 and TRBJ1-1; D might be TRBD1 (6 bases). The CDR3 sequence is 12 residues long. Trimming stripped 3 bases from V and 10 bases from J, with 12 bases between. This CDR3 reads CASSFGPGVAFF. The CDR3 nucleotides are TGTGCCAGCAGTTTTGGGCCAGGGGTAGCTTTCTTT.

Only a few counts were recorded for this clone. The CDR3 region has the DNA TGTGCCAGCAAACAGATAGCTAACTATGGCTACACCTTC. Translation gives CASKQIANYGYTF. This chain connects TRBV12-3 or TRBV12-4 to TRBJ1-2; D remains ambiguous. The CDR3 spans 13 residues. V shed 7 bases and J shed 0 bases, with 9 bases lying between them.

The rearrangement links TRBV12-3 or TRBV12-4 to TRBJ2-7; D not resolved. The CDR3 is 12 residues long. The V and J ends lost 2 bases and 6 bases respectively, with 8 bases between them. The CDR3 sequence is CASSLRSTEQYF. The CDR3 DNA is TGTGCCAGCAGTTTAAGGAGTACCGAGCAGTACTTC.

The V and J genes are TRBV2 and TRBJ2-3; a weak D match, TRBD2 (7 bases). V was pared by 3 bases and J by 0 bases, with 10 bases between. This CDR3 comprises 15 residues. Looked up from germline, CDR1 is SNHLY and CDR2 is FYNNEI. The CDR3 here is CASSEWGGSTDTQYF. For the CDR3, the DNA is TGTGCCAGCAGTGAGTGGGGGGGCAGCACAGATACGCAGTATTTT. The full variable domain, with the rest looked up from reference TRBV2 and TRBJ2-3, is EPEVTQTPSHQVTQMGQEVILRCVPISNHLYFYWYRQILGQKVEFLVSFYNNEISEKSEIFDDQFSVERPDGSNFTLKIRSTKLEDSAMYFCASSEWGGSTDTQYFGPGTRLTVL.

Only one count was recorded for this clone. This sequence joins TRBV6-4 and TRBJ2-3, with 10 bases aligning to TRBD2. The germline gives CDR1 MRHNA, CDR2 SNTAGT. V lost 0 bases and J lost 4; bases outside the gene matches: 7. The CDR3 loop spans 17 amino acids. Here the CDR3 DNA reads TGTGCCAGCAGTGACTCTACCAGCGGGGGGGGTGCAGATACGCAGTATTTT. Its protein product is CASSDSTSGGGADTQYF.

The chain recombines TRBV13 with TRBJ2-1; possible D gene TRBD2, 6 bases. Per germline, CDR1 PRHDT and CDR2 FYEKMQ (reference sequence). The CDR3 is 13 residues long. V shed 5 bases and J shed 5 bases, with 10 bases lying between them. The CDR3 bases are TGTGCCAGCAGCCCGGGCGGGAACAATGAGCAGTTCTTC. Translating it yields CASSPGGNNEQFF.

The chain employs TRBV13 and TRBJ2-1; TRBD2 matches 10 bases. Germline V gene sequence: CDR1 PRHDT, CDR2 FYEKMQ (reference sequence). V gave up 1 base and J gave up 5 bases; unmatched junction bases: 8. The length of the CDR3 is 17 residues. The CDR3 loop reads CASSLVPKTSGNNEQFF. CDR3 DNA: TGTGCCAGCAGCTTAGTTCCCAAAACTAGCGGGAACAATGAGCAGTTCTTC.

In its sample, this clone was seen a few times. This chain's CDR3 is CASSLGTGNYGYTF. The CDR3 region has the DNA TGTGCCAGCAGCTTGGGGACAGGGAACTATGGCTACACCTTC. This chain connects TRBV7-9 to TRBJ1-2; 9 bases agree with TRBD1. Germline lookup yields CDR1 SEHNR and CDR2 FQNEAQ (reference sequence). Unmatched junction bases numbered 1, after V lost 3 bases and J lost 2 bases. This CDR3 region has 14 residues.

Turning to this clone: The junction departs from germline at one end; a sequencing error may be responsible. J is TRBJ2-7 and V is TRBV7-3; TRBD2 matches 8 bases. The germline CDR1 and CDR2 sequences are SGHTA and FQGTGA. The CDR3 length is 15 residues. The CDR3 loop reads CASSVTSGSSYEQYF. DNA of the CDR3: TGTGCCAGCAGCGTAACTAGCGGAAGCTCCTACGAGCAGTACTTC.

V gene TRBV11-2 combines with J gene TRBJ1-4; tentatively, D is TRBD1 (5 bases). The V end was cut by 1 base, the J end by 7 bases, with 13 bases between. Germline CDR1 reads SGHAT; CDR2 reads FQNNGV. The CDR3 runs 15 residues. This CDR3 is CASSLGSGGGEKLFF. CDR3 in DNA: TGTGCCAGCAGCTTAGGGTCAGGCGGGGGTGAAAAACTGTTTTTT.

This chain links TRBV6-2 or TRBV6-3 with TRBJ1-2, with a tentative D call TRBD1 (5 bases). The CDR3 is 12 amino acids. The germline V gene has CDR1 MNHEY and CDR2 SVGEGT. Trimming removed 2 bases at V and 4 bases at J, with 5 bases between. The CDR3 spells CASSYRGYGYTF. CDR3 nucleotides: TGTGCCAGCAGTTACAGGGGCTATGGCTACACCTTC.